The 18 T cell receptor beta chains listed next were all sequenced from one sample in a study of blood T cell repertoires in COVID-19. Only in-frame clones appear in the TCRdb table, and some are missing; sequencing was by immunoSEQ multiplex PCR. Of some 400,000 clones in the sample, 80% to 90% were seen once. The specimen sequenced was PBMCs or T cells enriched from blood (not recorded which). These receptors were obtained from a man aged 25 to 40 who had recovered from COVID-19.

The chain links TRBV19 to TRBJ2-2, with D perhaps matching TRBD2 (5 bases). Trimming took off 3 bases at V and 4 bases at J, with 12 bases between the two ends. The germline gives CDR1 LNHDA, CDR2 SQIVND (reference sequence). The CDR3 consists of 15 residues. The CDR3 sequence: CASSIWLEGTGELFF. CDR3 DNA: TGTGCCAGTAGTATTTGGCTAGAGGGCACCGGGGAGCTGTTTTTT.

The chain employs TRBV25-1 and TRBJ2-6, with unresolved D. Trimming pared 3 bases from V and 4 bases from J, leaving 10 bases between. CDR3 length: 15 amino acids. Germline-derived CDR1 and CDR2 are MGHDK and SYGVNS. The CDR3 is CASSDGSTGANVLTF. CDR3 sequence (DNA): TGTGCCAGCAGTGATGGCAGTACAGGGGCCAACGTCCTGACTTTC.

The chain has TRBV27 and TRBJ1-5, with 11 bases aligning to TRBD1. The V segment lost 6 bases and the J segment 6 bases; nucleotides outside the gene matches: 7. The CDR3 loop spans 15 amino acids. Germline V gene lookup returns CDR1 MNHEY and CDR2 SMNVEV (reference sequence). The CDR3 protein is CASRTGTGGFQPQHF. The CDR3 bases are TGTGCCAGCAGAACCGGGACAGGGGGTTTTCAGCCCCAGCATTTT.

The rearrangement links TRBV6-5 to TRBJ2-2; D perhaps matches TRBD2 (6 bases). The CDR3 is made up of 16 amino acids. Per the germline V gene, CDR1 is MNHEY and CDR2 is SVGAGI. Trimming pared 5 bases from V and 3 bases from J, leaving 16 bases between. DNA for the CDR3: TGTGCCAGCAGTAACTTCTGGGGGGAATACACCGGGGAGCTGTTTTTT. Residues: CASSNFWGEYTGELFF.

The chain carries TRBV5-1 and TRBJ2-1; 13 bases are shared with TRBD2. This CDR3 is 16 amino acids long. Germline trimming cut 2 bases from V and 7 bases from J; bases unmatched to any gene: 6. Per germline, CDR1 SGHRS and CDR2 YFSETQ. The CDR3, as DNA: TGCGCCAGCAGCTTAAGGACTAGCGGGAGCCTAAATGAGCAGTTCTTC. It yields the protein CASSLRTSGSLNEQFF.

This chain joins TRBV18 and TRBJ1-2, with 9 bases that match TRBD1. With 3 bases clipped from V and 5 bases from J, the junction kept 13 bases outside the gene matches. This CDR3 is 17 amino acids long. The germline V gene encodes CDR1 KGHSH and CDR2 LQKENI. For the CDR3, the DNA is TGTGCCAGCTCACCGGTCACAGGGGGCGATTTAAATTATGGCTACACCTTC. Translated, it gives CASSPVTGGDLNYGYTF.

The CDR3 DNA follows: TGTGCCAGCAGCCAAGATAGAGGACTAGCGGGGTACAATGAGCAGTTCTTC. Its translation: CASSQDRGLAGYNEQFF. J is TRBJ2-1 and V is TRBV3-1 (or the pseudogene TRBV3-2), with TRBD2 matching 12 bases. The V gene's germline CDR1 is LGHDT and CDR2 YNNKEL (reference sequence). After removal of 0 bases from V and 4 bases from J, the junction contained 4 bases not matched to a gene. This CDR3 contains 17 residues.

In regard to this clone: Other DNA sequences in this specimen translate into the identical CDR3. This rearrangement joins TRBV28 to TRBJ1-3; no firm D call. CDR1 is MDHEN and CDR2 is SYDVKM in the germline V gene. Trimming took off 9 bases at V and 0 bases at J, with 9 bases between the two ends. The length of the CDR3 is 13 residues. In DNA, the CDR3 is TGTGCCAGTAGCCTGAGCTCTGGAAACACCATATATTTT. The encoded protein is CASSLSSGNTIYF.

The chain employs TRBV18 and TRBJ1-2; D is possibly TRBD1 (6 bases). Trimming removed 0 bases from V and 1 base from J, with 6 bases in between. The CDR3 contains 14 residues. The V gene's germline CDR1 is KGHSH and CDR2 LQKENI. CDR3 protein: CASSPPDSNYGYTF. CDR3 DNA sequence: TGTGCCAGCTCACCACCGGACAGTAACTATGGCTACACCTTC.

The V and J genes are TRBV28 and TRBJ2-5; 12 nucleotides match TRBD2. The CDR3 is 12 amino acids. J lost 8 bases, V lost 6 bases, and 1 base had no gene match. From germline, CDR1 is MDHEN and CDR2 SYDVKM. CDR3 loop: CASRTSGSTQYF. The CDR3 DNA reads TGTGCCAGCAGGACTAGCGGGAGCACCCAGTACTTC.

This clone was observed once. V gene TRBV18 combines with J gene TRBJ1-4; 10 bases are shared with TRBD1. Trimming removed 2 bases from V and 2 bases from J; junction bases left unmatched: 5. Germline lookup yields CDR1 KGHSH and CDR2 LQKENI. This CDR3 spans 17 amino acids. The CDR3 DNA reads as TGTGCCAGCTCACCATGGGGACAGGGGCGCACTAATGAAAAACTGTTTTTT. Translation: CASSPWGQGRTNEKLFF.

This chain joins TRBV5-8 and TRBJ1-1, with TRBD1 matching 9 bases. This CDR3 region has 16 residues. V dropped 4 bases and J dropped 2; count of bases not matched to a gene: 9. CDR1 SGHTS and CDR2 YDEGEE come from the germline V gene. CDR3 region: CASSLGQGPSNTEAFF. The CDR3 DNA follows: TGTGCCAGCAGCCTGGGACAGGGTCCTAGTAACACTGAAGCTTTCTTT.

The chain employs TRBV7-3 and TRBJ1-5; D is ambiguous. The germline CDR1 and CDR2 sequences are SGHTA and FQGTGA. The CDR3 sequence is 13 residues long. Between the trimmed V and J ends, which lost 1 base and 4 bases, there was a span of 5 bases. The CDR3 loop reads CASSLSPNQPQHF. For the CDR3, the DNA is TGTGCCAGCAGCTTAAGTCCGAATCAGCCCCAGCATTTT.

The J gene is TRBJ2-5, the V gene TRBV28, with D possibly being TRBD1 (5 bases). The CDR3 has 14 residues. V was pared by 4 bases and J by 5 bases, with 14 bases between. Germline V gene data show CDR1 as MDHEN and CDR2 as SYDVKM. CDR3 residues: CASSSHRRDETQYF. As DNA, the CDR3 is TGTGCCAGCAGTTCCCATCGCAGGGATGAGACCCAGTACTTC.

This clone appeared a few times. V gene TRBV6-5 combines with J gene TRBJ1-1; 7 positions agree with TRBD1. Germline CDR1 and CDR2: MNHEY and SVGAGI. V lost 2 bases and J lost 5; bases outside the gene matches: 5. The CDR3 sequence is 14 residues long. The CDR3 region is CASSYRGLRTEAFF. CDR3 DNA: TGTGCCAGCAGTTACAGGGGGCTGAGAACTGAAGCTTTCTTT.

V gene TRBV2 combines with J gene TRBJ2-2, with TRBD1 as a possible D gene (6 bases). The CDR3 totals 17 residues. V was cut by 2 bases and J by 5 bases, with 18 bases left in between. The V gene's germline CDR1 is SNHLY and CDR2 FYNNEI. Here the CDR3 reads CASSENPQGFITGELFF. The CDR3 DNA is TGTGCCAGCAGTGAAAACCCACAGGGCTTCATTACCGGGGAGCTGTTTTTT.

The CDR3 loop reads CASSVTAGQPQHF. The CDR3 nucleotides read TGTGCCAGCAGTGTCACGGCGGGTCAGCCCCAGCATTTT. The chain uses TRBV2 and TRBJ1-5; D not certain. Germline V gives CDR1 SNHLY, CDR2 FYNNEI. There are 13 residues in the CDR3. Trimming took 4 bases from V and 6 from J, leaving 10 bases between them. Using reference TRBV2 and TRBJ1-5 for the parts outside the CDR3, the full variable domain is EPEVTQTPSHQVTQMGQEVILRCVPISNHLYFYWYRQILGQKVEFLVSFYNNEISEKSEIFDDQFSVERPDGSNFTLKIRSTKLEDSAMYFCASSVTAGQPQHFGDGTRLSIL.

This CDR3 reads CASAGGDRHSPLHF. The CDR3 DNA reads TGCGCCAGCGCCGGGGGGGACAGACATTCACCCCTCCACTTT. The chain couples TRBV5-1 to TRBJ1-6; 7 bases line up with TRBD1. Germline V gene lookup returns CDR1 SGHRS and CDR2 YFSETQ. The CDR3 is made up of 14 amino acids. V lost 7 bases to trimming and J lost 8 bases; unmatched junction nucleotides: 9.